Presented here are 4 T cell receptor beta chains from one specimen sequenced in a study of circulating and synovial CD4+ cells in juvenile arthritis. Sequencing was performed with immunoSEQ multiplex PCR; in TCRdb, only in-frame clones are kept and a portion is missing. Of about 14,000 clones detected, roughly 88% appear once; the ten largest clones hold 3.5% to 4.5%. Source material: CD4+ T cells from synovial fluid. The receptors derive from a human patient with juvenile idiopathic arthritis. Some clones in this sample may be carry-over from other donors' samples.

V and J are TRBV7-6 and TRBJ2-2; 10 bases align to TRBD2. The CDR3 sequence is 16 residues long. Germline-derived CDR1 and CDR2 are SGHVS and FNYEAQ. J lost 6 bases, V lost 2 bases, and 6 bases had no gene match. The CDR3 region has the DNA TGTGCCAGCAGCTTATTAAGCGGGGGGGCCTCCGGGGAGCTGTTTTTT. Amino acids: CASSLLSGGASGELFF. The full variable domain, with the rest looked up from reference TRBV7-6 and TRBJ2-2, is GAGVSQSPRYKVTKRGQDVALRCDPISGHVSLYWYRQALGQGPEFLTYFNYEAQQDKSGLPNDRFSAERPEGSISTLTIQRTEQRDSAMYRCASSLLSGGASGELFFGEGSRLTVL.

The chain joins TRBV4-3 to TRBJ2-1; a weak D match, TRBD2 (7 bases). There are 17 residues in the CDR3. V was pared by 0 bases and J by 8 bases, with 20 bases between. The germline gives CDR1 LGHNA, CDR2 YSLEER. The CDR3 DNA reads as TGCGCCAGCAGCCAAGATTCATGGGGGGGCTATATCGATGAGCAGTTCTTC. Amino acids: CASSQDSWGGYIDEQFF.

The V gene is TRBV30, the J gene TRBJ1-2, with no clear D. CDR1 GTSNPN and CDR2 SVGIG come from the germline V gene (reference sequence). The CDR3 spans 13 residues. The V and J ends lost 0 bases and 11 bases respectively, with 16 bases between them. The CDR3 nucleotides read TGTGCCTGGAGTGTATCTGGACTGCGAACTTACACCTTC. Translation gives CAWSVSGLRTYTF. The variable domain in full, completed from reference TRBV30 and TRBJ1-2, reads SQTIHQWPATLVQPVGSPLSLECTVEGTSNPNLYWYRQAAGRGLQLLFYSVGIGQISSEVPQNLSASRPQDRQFILSSKKLLLSDSGFYLCAWSVSGLRTYTFGSGTRLTVV.

This clone was counted a single time. One end of the junction fails to match germline, which may point to a read error. The V call is TRBV30, the J call TRBJ1-2; D not resolved. CDR3 length: 11 residues. Germline V gives CDR1 GTSNPN, CDR2 SVGIG (reference sequence). The CDR3: CAWSVNYGYTF. DNA for the CDR3: TGTGCCTGGAGTGTAAACTACGGCTACACCTTC.